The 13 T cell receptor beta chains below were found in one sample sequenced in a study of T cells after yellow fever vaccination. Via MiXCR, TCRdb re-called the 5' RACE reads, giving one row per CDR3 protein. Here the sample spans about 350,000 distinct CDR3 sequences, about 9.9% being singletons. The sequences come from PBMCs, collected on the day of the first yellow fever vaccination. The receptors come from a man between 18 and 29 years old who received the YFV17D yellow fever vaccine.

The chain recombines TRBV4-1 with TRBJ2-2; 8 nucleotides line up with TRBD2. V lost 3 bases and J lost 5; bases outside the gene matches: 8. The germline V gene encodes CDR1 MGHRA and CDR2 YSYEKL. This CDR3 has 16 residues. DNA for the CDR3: TGCGCCAGCAGCCAGACCGGGACTAGTAAAACCGGGGAGCTGTTTTTT. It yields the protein CASSQTGTSKTGELFF.

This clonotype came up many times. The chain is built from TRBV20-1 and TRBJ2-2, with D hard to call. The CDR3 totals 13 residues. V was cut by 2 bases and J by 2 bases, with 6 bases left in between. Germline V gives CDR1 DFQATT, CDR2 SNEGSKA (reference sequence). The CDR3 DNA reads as TGCAGTGCTAGACAGGATAACACCGGGGAGCTGTTTTTT. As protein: CSARQDNTGELFF.

The DNA for the CDR3 is TGTGCCAGCAGCCCGAGACTAGCGGGGGGTTTGGATGAGCAGTTCTTC. Protein sequence: CASSPRLAGGLDEQFF. V is TRBV13 and J is TRBJ2-1; TRBD2 matches at 13 bases. The CDR3 spans 16 residues. With V trimmed by 5 bases and J by 8 bases, 9 bases remained unmatched. Germline CDR1 is PRHDT and CDR2 is FYEKMQ (reference sequence).

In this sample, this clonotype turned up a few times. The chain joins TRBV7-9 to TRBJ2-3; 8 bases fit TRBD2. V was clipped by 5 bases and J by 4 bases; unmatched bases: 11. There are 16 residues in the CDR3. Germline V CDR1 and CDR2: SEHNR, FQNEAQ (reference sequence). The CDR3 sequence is CASSPLAGGFSDTQYF. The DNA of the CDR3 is TGTGCCAGCAGCCCACTGGCGGGGGGTTTTTCAGATACGCAGTATTTT.

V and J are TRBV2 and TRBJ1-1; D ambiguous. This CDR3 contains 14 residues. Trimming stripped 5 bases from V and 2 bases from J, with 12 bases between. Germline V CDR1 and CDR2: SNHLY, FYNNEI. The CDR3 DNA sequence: TGTGCCAGCAGTACTTTGTCGGTCAACACTGAAGCTTTCTTT. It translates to CASSTLSVNTEAFF.

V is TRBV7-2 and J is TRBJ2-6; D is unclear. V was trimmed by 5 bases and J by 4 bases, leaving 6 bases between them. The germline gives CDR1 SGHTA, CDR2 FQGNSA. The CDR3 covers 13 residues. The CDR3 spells CASSPVGANVLTF. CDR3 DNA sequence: TGTGCCAGCAGCCCCGTCGGGGCCAACGTCCTGACTTTC.

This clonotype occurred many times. The CDR3: CASSMRGGGVEKLFF. The CDR3 nucleotides are TGTGCCAGCAGCATGAGGGGAGGTGGAGTTGAAAAACTGTTTTTT. The chain recombines TRBV5-6 with TRBJ1-4; D is perhaps TRBD1 (5 bases). V lost 4 bases and J lost 7, with 17 bases in between. The CDR3 is made up of 15 amino acids. Germline values: CDR1 SGHDT, CDR2 YYEEEE.

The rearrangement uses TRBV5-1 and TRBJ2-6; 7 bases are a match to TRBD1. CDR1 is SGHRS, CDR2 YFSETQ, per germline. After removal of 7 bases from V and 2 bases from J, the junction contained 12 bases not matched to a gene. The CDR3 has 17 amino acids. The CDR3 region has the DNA TGCGCCAGCTCTACCGGGACAGTCTTTCCTGGGGCCAACGTCCTGACTTTC. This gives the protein CASSTGTVFPGANVLTF.

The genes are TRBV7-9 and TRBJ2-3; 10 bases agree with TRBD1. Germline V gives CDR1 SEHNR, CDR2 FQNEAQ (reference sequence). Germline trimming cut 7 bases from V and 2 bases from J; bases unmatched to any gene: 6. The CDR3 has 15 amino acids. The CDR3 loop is CASTQDRGNTDTQYF. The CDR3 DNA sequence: TGTGCCAGCACTCAGGACAGGGGGAACACAGATACGCAGTATTTT.

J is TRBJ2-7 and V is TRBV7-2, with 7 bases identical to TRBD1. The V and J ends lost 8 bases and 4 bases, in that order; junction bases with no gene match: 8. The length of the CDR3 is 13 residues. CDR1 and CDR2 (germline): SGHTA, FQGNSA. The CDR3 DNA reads TGTGCCAGCTCCCAGGGGGTTAGATACGAGCAGTACGTC. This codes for CASSQGVRYEQYV.

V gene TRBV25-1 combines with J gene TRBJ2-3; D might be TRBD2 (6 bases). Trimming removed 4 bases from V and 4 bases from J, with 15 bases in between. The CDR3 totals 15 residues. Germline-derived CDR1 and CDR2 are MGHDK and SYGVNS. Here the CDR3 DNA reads TGTGCCAGCAGTGGCCCGGGACTCAAGGCAGATACGCAGTATTTT. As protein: CASSGPGLKADTQYF.

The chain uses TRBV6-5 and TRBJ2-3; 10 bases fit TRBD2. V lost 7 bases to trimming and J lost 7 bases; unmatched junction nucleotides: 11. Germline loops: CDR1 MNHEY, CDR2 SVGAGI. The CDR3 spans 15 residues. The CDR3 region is CASTVLAGVTNTQYF. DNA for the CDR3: TGTGCCAGCACCGTCCTAGCGGGGGTAACAAATACGCAGTATTTT.

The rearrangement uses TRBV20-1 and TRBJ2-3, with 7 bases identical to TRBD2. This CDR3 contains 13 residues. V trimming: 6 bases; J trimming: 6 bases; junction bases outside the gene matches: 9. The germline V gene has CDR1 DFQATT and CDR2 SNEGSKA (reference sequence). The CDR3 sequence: CSANGGGDDTQYF. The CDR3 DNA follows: TGCAGTGCCAATGGGGGGGGTGACGATACGCAGTATTTT.